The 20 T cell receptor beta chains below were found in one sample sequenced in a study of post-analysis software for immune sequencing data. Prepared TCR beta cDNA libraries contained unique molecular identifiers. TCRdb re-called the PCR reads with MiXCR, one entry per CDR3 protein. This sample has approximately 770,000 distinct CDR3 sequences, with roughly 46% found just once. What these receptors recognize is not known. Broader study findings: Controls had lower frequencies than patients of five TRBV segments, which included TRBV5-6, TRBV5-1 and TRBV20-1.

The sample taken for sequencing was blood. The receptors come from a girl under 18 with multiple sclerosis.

The CDR3 DNA reads TGTGCCAGCAGTTCCTCCCGACAGGGAGAGGTGTATGGCTACACCTTC. Protein product: CASSSSRQGEVYGYTF. V usage is TRBV12-3 or TRBV12-4 and J usage is TRBJ1-2, with 7 bases aligning to TRBD1. This CDR3 has 16 amino acids. Losses at the gene ends were 4 bases for V and 5 bases for J; bases not matched to a gene: 13.

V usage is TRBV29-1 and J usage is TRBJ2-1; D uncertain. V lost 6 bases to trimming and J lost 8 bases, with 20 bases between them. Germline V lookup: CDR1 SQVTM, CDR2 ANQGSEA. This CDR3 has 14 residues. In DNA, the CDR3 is TGCAGCGTCGTCCCCGCGATAGGATCGGATGAGCAGTTCTTC. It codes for CSVVPAIGSDEQFF.

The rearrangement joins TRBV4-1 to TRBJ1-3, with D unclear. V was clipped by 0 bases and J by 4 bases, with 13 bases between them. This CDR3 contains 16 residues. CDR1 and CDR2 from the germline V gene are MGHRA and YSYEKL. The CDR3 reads CASSQDPEWGGNTIYF. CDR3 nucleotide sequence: TGCGCCAGCAGCCAAGATCCGGAATGGGGAGGAAACACCATATATTTT.

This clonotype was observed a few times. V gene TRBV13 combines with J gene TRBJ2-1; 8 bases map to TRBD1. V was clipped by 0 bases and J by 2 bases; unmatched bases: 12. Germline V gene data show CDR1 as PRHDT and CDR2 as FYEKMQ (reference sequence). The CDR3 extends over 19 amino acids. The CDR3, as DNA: TGTGCCAGCAGCTTAGGTCCCCTCCGGACAGGGACCCCCTACAATGAGCAGTTCTTC. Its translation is CASSLGPLRTGTPYNEQFF.

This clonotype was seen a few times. The chain's CDR3 is CASRGDREVYEQYF. For the CDR3, the DNA is TGTGCCAGCAGAGGGGACAGGGAAGTCTACGAGCAGTACTTC. V is TRBV6-6 and J is TRBJ2-7; 9 positions match TRBD1. There are 14 residues in the CDR3. CDR1 and CDR2 from the germline V gene are MNHNY and SVGAGI (reference sequence). J lost 3 bases, V lost 6 bases, and 6 bases had no gene match.

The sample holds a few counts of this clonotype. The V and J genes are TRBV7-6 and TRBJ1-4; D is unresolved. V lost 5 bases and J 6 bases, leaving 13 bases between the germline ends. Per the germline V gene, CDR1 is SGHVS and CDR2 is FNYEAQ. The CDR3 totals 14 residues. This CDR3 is CASSPGGWDEKLFF. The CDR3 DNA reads TGTGCCAGCAGCCCCGGCGGTTGGGATGAAAAACTGTTTTTT.

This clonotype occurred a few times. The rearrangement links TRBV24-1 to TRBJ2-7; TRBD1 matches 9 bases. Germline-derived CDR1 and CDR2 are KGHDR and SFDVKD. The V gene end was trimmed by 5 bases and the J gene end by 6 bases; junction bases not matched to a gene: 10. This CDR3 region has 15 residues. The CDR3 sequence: CATSAPTGTGTEQYF. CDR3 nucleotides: TGTGCCACCAGTGCTCCAACCGGGACAGGGACCGAGCAGTACTTC.

CDR3 nucleotide sequence: TGTGCCAGCAGTCTTCAACAGGGGGGTGAAGCTTTCTTT. Its translation is CASSLQQGGEAFF. This chain links TRBV12-3 or TRBV12-4 with TRBJ1-1; 8 nucleotides line up with TRBD1. This CDR3 is built from 13 residues. Unmatched junction bases numbered 6, after V lost 5 bases and J lost 7 bases.

As DNA, the CDR3 is TGCAGCGTTGAAACCACAGGGAGGGCTTTCTTT. Its translation: CSVETTGRAFF. The chain employs TRBV29-1 and TRBJ1-1, with D maybe TRBD1 (6 bases). The V end was cut by 2 bases, the J end by 11 bases, with 12 bases between. From germline, CDR1 is SQVTM and CDR2 ANQGSEA. The CDR3 runs to 11 residues.

CDR3 in amino acids: CASSLWGSGETQYF. For the CDR3, the DNA is TGTGCCAGCAGTTTATGGGGGAGTGGAGAGACCCAGTACTTC. V is TRBV27 and J is TRBJ2-5; TRBD1 or TRBD2 may be the D gene (5 bases each). The V end lost 1 base, the J end lost 4 bases, and 10 bases lay between the germline ends. CDR1 is MNHEY and CDR2 is SMNVEV in the germline V gene (reference sequence). The CDR3 is 14 residues long.

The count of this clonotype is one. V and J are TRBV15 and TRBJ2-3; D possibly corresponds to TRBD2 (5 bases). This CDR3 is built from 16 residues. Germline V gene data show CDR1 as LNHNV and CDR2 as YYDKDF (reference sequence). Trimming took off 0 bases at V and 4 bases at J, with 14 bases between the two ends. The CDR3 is CATSRDRGSGADTQYF. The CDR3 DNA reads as TGTGCCACCAGCAGAGATCGTGGCTCCGGGGCAGATACGCAGTATTTT.

CDR3 protein: CASSQDSIKNIQYF. In nucleotides, the CDR3 is TGCGCCAGCAGCCAAGATAGTATCAAAAACATTCAGTACTTC. V and J are TRBV4-3 and TRBJ2-4; D remains unclear. This CDR3 region has 14 residues. Germline V gene data show CDR1 as LGHNA and CDR2 as YSLEER. With 0 bases removed from V and 3 bases from J, the gap between germline ends came to 6 bases.

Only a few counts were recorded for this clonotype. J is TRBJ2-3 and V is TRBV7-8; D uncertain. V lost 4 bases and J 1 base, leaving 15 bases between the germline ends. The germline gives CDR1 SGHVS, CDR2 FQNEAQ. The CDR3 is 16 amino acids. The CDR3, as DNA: TGTGCCAGCAGCTCCCAAGCTGACCTCCGCACAGATACGCAGTATTTT. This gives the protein CASSSQADLRTDTQYF.

DNA for the CDR3: TGCAGTGCTAGAGATGGGGCTAGCCCCCCGCGCGAGCAGTACTTC. It specifies CSARDGASPPREQYF. This sequence joins TRBV20-1 and TRBJ2-5; D is tentatively TRBD1 or TRBD2 (5 bases each). The J call is doubtful: the DNA matches TRBJ2-7 better. The CDR3 is 15 amino acids. Germline V gives CDR1 DFQATT, CDR2 SNEGSKA (reference sequence).

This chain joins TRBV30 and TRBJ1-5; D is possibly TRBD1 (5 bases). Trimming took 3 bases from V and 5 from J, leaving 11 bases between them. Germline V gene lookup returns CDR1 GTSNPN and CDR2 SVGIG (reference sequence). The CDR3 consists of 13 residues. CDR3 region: CAWRPGRDQPQHF. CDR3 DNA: TGTGCCTGGAGACCGGGGCGCGATCAGCCCCAGCATTTT.

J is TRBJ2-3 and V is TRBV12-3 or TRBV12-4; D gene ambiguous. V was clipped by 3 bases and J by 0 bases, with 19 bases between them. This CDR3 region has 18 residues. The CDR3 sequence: CASSLFLGPKGSTDTQYF. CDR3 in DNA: TGTGCCAGCAGTTTGTTTTTAGGACCCAAGGGTAGCACAGATACGCAGTATTTT.

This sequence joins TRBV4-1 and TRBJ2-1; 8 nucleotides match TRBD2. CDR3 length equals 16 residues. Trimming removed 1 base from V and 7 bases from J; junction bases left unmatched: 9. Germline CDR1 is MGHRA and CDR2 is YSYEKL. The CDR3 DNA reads TGCGCCAGCAGCCAAGTGAGCGGGGGAATGGGGAATGAGCAGTTCTTC. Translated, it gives CASSQVSGGMGNEQFF.

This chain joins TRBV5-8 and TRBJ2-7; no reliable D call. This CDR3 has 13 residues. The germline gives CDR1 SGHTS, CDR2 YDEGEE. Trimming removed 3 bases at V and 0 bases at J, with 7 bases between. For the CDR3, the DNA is TGTGCCAGCAGCTACACCTTCTCCTACGAGCAGTACTTC. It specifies CASSYTFSYEQYF.

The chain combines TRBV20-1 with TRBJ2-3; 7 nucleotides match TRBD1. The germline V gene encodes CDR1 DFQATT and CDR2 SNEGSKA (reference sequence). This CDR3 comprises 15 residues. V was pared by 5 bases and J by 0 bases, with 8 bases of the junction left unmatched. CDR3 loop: CSAPRQGPSTDTQYF. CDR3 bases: TGCAGTGCTCCACGACAGGGCCCTAGCACAGATACGCAGTATTTT.

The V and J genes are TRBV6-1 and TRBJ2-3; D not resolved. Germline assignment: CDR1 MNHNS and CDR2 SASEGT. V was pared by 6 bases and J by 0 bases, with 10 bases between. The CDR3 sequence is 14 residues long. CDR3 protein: CASRGLGSTDTQYF. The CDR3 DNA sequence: TGTGCCAGCAGGGGCCTAGGTAGCACAGATACGCAGTATTTT.